These T cell receptor beta chains were read from a single sample in a study of T cell responses to AZD1222 COVID-19 vaccine. Data came from immunoSEQ multiplex PCR; TCRdb stores just in-frame clones and leaves some out. The data show 65,000 to 85,000 clones, 85% to 95% seen once. Sequencing was performed on peripheral blood, taken on day 0 of AZD1222 vaccination. These receptors were collected from an adult in good health. CDR3s include the opening cysteine and the closing phenylalanine or tryptophan. D genes are given only for firm matches. The size of a clone is reported for some rows only, either as once, few or many, or as a class for expanded clones.

cdr3_nt | cdr3_aa | j_call | v_call | d_call | clone_size
TGCAGCGTCCCACCCCAGGGGGCTGAAGCTTTCTTT | CSVPPQGAEAFF | TRBJ1-1 | TRBV29-1 | TRBD1 | NA
TGTGCCAGCAGCTTCTTAGGGGAGTGGGCGAGCAAAGAGACCCAGTACTTC | CASSFLGEWASKETQYF | TRBJ2-5 | TRBV11-3 | NA | NA
TGTGCCAGCTCACCGTCGGACACGCGGGGCTACACCTTC | CASSPSDTRGYTF | TRBJ1-2 | TRBV18 | NA | NA
TGTGCCAGCACCCCGACTGGAAACACTGAAGCTTTCTTT | CASTPTGNTEAFF | TRBJ1-1 | TRBV12-3/TRBV12-4 | NA | NA
TGTGCCAGCAGCTTAGGCGGAAGGAAGGCCGGGGAGCTGTTTTTT | CASSLGGRKAGELFF | TRBJ2-2 | TRBV13 | NA | NA
TGTGCCAGCAGTGAAGCGGCAGGGTGGACTGAAGCTTTCTTT | CASSEAAGWTEAFF | TRBJ1-1 | TRBV6-1 | NA | NA
TGTGCCAGCAGTCCGACGGGCCGCAGGGGCACTGAAGCTTTCTTT | CASSPTGRRGTEAFF | TRBJ1-1 | TRBV28 | NA | NA
TGCGCCAGCAGCTTGGCGGGACGGATGAACACCGGGGAGCTGTTTTTT | CASSLAGRMNTGELFF | TRBJ2-2 | TRBV5-1 | NA | NA
TGCGCCAGCAGCTTGGATATCGGGGTGAATCAGCCCCAGCATTTT | CASSLDIGVNQPQHF | TRBJ1-5 | TRBV5-1 | NA | NA
TGTGCCAGCAGTGAACAACAGTTCTCTAACTATGGCTACACCTTC | CASSEQQFSNYGYTF | TRBJ1-2 | TRBV6-1 | NA | few
TGCGCCAGCAGCCGGGACAGGACCTACGAGCAGTACTTC | CASSRDRTYEQYF | TRBJ2-7 | TRBV5-1 | TRBD1 | NA
TGCGCCAGCAGCTTACAGGGAGTCTCCGAGCAGTACTTC | CASSLQGVSEQYF | TRBJ2-7 | TRBV5-1 | NA | once
TGTGCCAGCAGTTACCCAGGGACAGCGAACACCGGGGAGCTGTTTTTT | CASSYPGTANTGELFF | TRBJ2-2 | TRBV6-5 | TRBD1 | NA
TGTGCCAGCAGCGAACTACAGACCCAGTACTTC | CASSELQTQYF | TRBJ2-5 | TRBV3-1/TRBV3-2 | NA | NA
TGTGCCAGCAGCTTTTCGGCGCCTGATGAGCAGTTCTTC | CASSFSAPDEQFF | TRBJ2-1 | TRBV7-9 | NA | few
TGTGCCAGCAGCTTGGGCGGGGGGATCGACGAGCAGTACTTC | CASSLGGGIDEQYF | TRBJ2-7 | TRBV7-2 | TRBD2 | once
TGTGCCAGCAGTCCACAGGGTCCCTATGGCTACACCTTC | CASSPQGPYGYTF | TRBJ1-2 | TRBV27 | NA | NA
TGTGCCAGCAGTTACGCAGGGGGTAGCAATCAGCCCCAGCATTTT | CASSYAGGSNQPQHF | TRBJ1-5 | TRBV6-5 | TRBD1 | NA
TGCAGCGGGGGCGAACGCTACAATGAGCAGTTCTTC | CSGGERYNEQFF | TRBJ2-1 | TRBV29-1 | NA | few
TGTGCCAGCCATAGGGGTTTTAACTATGGCTACACCTTC | CASHRGFNYGYTF | TRBJ1-2 | TRBV28 | NA | NA